The 22 T cell receptor beta chains below all came from one sample that was sequenced in a study of cytomegalovirus exposure and HLA in healthy donors. The study ran its PCR with 60 Vbeta and 13 Jbeta primers. Measured with immunoSEQ multiplex PCR; TCRdb has only the in-frame clones, and not every one. Of 150,000 to 200,000 clones in the sample, 80% are singletons; the top ten hold 0.6% to 0.7%. Sequencing was performed on PBMCs. Every receptor here comes from a boy between 5 and 17 years old in good health and CMV-seronegative.

The CDR3 sequence is CSVVGLAGQILGEQYF. Written as DNA, the CDR3 is TGCAGCGTTGTTGGACTAGCGGGCCAAATTTTGGGGGAGCAGTACTTC. J is TRBJ2-7 and V is TRBV29-1, with 11 bases that match TRBD2. This CDR3 region has 16 residues. V trimming: 4 bases; J trimming: 7 bases; junction bases outside the gene matches: 15. The germline gives CDR1 SQVTM, CDR2 ANQGSEA.

V gene TRBV5-1 combines with J gene TRBJ2-1, with TRBD2 identical over 10 bases. The CDR3 totals 15 residues. CDR1 SGHRS and CDR2 YFSETQ come from the germline V gene. Trimming at V came to 0 bases and at J to 7 bases, leaving 4 bases not matched to a gene. The CDR3 loop is CASSLVGTSANEQFF. The CDR3 DNA sequence: TGCGCCAGCAGCTTGGTAGGGACTAGCGCTAATGAGCAGTTCTTC.

This chain links TRBV5-4 with TRBJ1-2, with D hard to call. The CDR3 is 14 amino acids. The germline CDR1 and CDR2 sequences are SGHNT and YYREEE (reference sequence). Trimming stripped 2 bases from V and 4 bases from J, with 12 bases between. The DNA of the CDR3 is TGTGCCAGCAGCTTTGGGGAGACGGGCTATGGCTACACCTTC. It specifies CASSFGETGYGYTF.

The chain recombines TRBV6-5 with TRBJ1-1; D unclear. V was cut by 2 bases and J by 4 bases, with 11 bases left in between. Germline CDR1 MNHEY, CDR2 SVGAGI. The CDR3 sequence is 14 residues long. The DNA of the CDR3 is TGTGCCAGCAGTTACATGGGTCCGGGCACTGAAGCTTTCTTT. Translation: CASSYMGPGTEAFF.

The V call is TRBV11-2, the J call TRBJ1-4; 9 bases map to TRBD1. The germline CDR1 and CDR2 sequences are SGHAT and FQNNGV. J lost 4 bases, V lost 6 bases, and 9 bases had no gene match. The CDR3 contains 16 residues. CDR3 nucleotides: TGTGCCAGCAGGACAACGGGGACAGGGCTTAATGAAAAACTGTTTTTT. Translation: CASRTTGTGLNEKLFF.

The chain uses TRBV5-6 and TRBJ1-5; 11 nucleotides match TRBD1. Trimming cost V 0 bases and J 6 bases; bases outside gene matches: 11. The germline V gene has CDR1 SGHDT and CDR2 YYEEEE. This CDR3 has 18 residues. The chain's CDR3 is CASSLAGTGGFTGQPQHF. CDR3 DNA sequence: TGTGCCAGCAGCTTGGCCGGGACAGGGGGTTTTACGGGTCAGCCCCAGCATTTT.

This clone was picked up one time. The rearrangement uses TRBV27 and TRBJ1-5; D is uncertain. V was cut by 6 bases and J by 3 bases, with 6 bases left in between. The CDR3 extends over 12 amino acids. Looked up from germline, CDR1 is MNHEY and CDR2 is SMNVEV (reference sequence). The CDR3 loop reads CASRSYNQPQHF. Written as DNA, the CDR3 is TGTGCCAGCAGGTCTTACAATCAGCCCCAGCATTTT.

The rearrangement joins TRBV28 to TRBJ2-6; D call uncertain. CDR1 and CDR2 from the germline V gene are MDHEN and SYDVKM. CDR3 length equals 16 residues. Trimming cost V 5 bases and J 1 base, with 12 bases left between them. CDR3 amino acids: CASSHVDSSGANVLTF. The CDR3 DNA reads as TGTGCCAGCAGTCACGTTGACTCTTCTGGGGCCAACGTCCTGACTTTC.

This chain connects TRBV6-5 to TRBJ1-3, with D perhaps matching TRBD1 (6 bases). Germline CDR1 and CDR2: MNHEY and SVGAGI. Deletions cut 2 bases from V and 14 bases from J, with 13 bases between. There are 12 residues in the CDR3. DNA for the CDR3: TGTGCCAGCAGTTACCCGACAGGTAGCCTATATTTT. Encoded protein: CASSYPTGSLYF.

The chain carries TRBV4-1 and TRBJ1-2; D gene ambiguous. Trimming took 0 bases from V and 7 from J, leaving 18 bases between them. From germline, CDR1 is MGHRA and CDR2 YSYEKL. The CDR3 is made up of 16 amino acids. The CDR3: CASSQEVTGQTVGYTF. The CDR3 region has the DNA TGCGCCAGCAGCCAAGAGGTGACTGGCCAAACGGTTGGCTACACCTTC.

V and J are TRBV6-5 and TRBJ2-2, with TRBD2 matching over 7 bases. This CDR3 has 14 amino acids. The germline V gene encodes CDR1 MNHEY and CDR2 SVGAGI. V lost 7 bases and J lost 6; bases outside the gene matches: 8. The CDR3 sequence is CASTAGRRAGELFF. CDR3 bases: TGTGCCAGCACCGCCGGGAGGAGGGCCGGGGAGCTGTTTTTT.

Of note for this clone: Other DNA sequences in the sample encode the same CDR3. This rearrangement joins TRBV27 to TRBJ1-1; TRBD1 might be the D (6 bases). Germline V CDR1 and CDR2: MNHEY, SMNVEV (reference sequence). Trimming shortened V by 5 bases and J by 1 base, and 8 bases separated the two germline ends. CDR3 size: 13 residues. The CDR3 DNA is TGTGCCAGCAGTCTAGGGGGGAACACTGAAGCTTTCTTT. Translated: CASSLGGNTEAFF.

V is TRBV5-1 and J is TRBJ2-1; TRBD1 might be the D (5 bases). The CDR3 is made up of 14 amino acids. Deletions cut 3 bases from V and 6 bases from J, with 13 bases between. The germline gives CDR1 SGHRS, CDR2 YFSETQ. CDR3 in amino acids: CASSSALGPNEQFF. CDR3 nucleotides: TGCGCCAGCAGCTCTGCCCTGGGGCCCAATGAGCAGTTCTTC. Full variable domain (remainder filled in from reference TRBV5-1 and TRBJ2-1): KAGVTQTPRYLIKTRGQQVTLSCSPISGHRSVSWYQQTPGQGLQFLFEYFSETQRNKGNFPGRFSGRQFSNSRSEMNVSTLELGDSALYLCASSSALGPNEQFFGPGTRLTVL.

The chain's CDR3 is CASSLELAGATQYF. CDR3 bases: TGCGCCAGCAGCTTGGAACTAGCGGGAGCTACGCAGTATTTT. This chain uses TRBV5-1 with TRBJ2-3; 11 bases agree with TRBD2. From germline, CDR1 is SGHRS and CDR2 YFSETQ. The CDR3 runs to 14 residues. Trimming removed 0 bases from V and 8 bases from J; junction bases left unmatched: 2.

The chain carries TRBV7-2 and TRBJ2-7; weak D call: TRBD1 (5 bases). The germline CDR1 and CDR2 sequences are SGHTA and FQGNSA. The CDR3 runs to 16 residues. Trimming stripped 1 base from V and 0 bases from J, with 13 bases between. CDR3 sequence (DNA): TGTGCCAGCAGCTTAGAGGCAGGGTGGTTCTCCTACGAGCAGTACTTC. It codes for CASSLEAGWFSYEQYF.

The chain recombines TRBV14 with TRBJ2-7; D ambiguous. CDR1 and CDR2 from the germline V gene are SGHDN and FVKESK. The CDR3 covers 15 residues. Trimming pared 0 bases from V and 4 bases from J, leaving 13 bases between. CDR3 bases: TGTGCCAGCAGCCAAGATCGCAAGCGTACGTACGAGCAGTACTTC. Translating it yields CASSQDRKRTYEQYF.

The rearrangement joins TRBV30 to TRBJ1-3; tentative D call: TRBD1 (5 bases). This CDR3 has 14 residues. The germline gives CDR1 GTSNPN, CDR2 SVGIG (reference sequence). The V gene lost 0 bases and the J gene lost 2 bases, with 8 bases spanning the gap. The CDR3 nucleotides are TGTGCCTGGAGTGTACGGGGGGCTGGAAACACCATATATTTT. Its protein is CAWSVRGAGNTIYF.

V usage is TRBV7-8 and J usage is TRBJ1-2, with 7 bases fitting TRBD1. The germline gives CDR1 SGHVS, CDR2 FQNEAQ. V was pared by 5 bases and J by 4 bases, with 7 bases of the junction left unmatched. This CDR3 is 14 amino acids long. CDR3 loop: CASSARDRSYGYTF. CDR3 nucleotides: TGTGCCAGCAGCGCTCGGGACAGAAGCTATGGCTACACCTTC.

The chain links TRBV6-6 to TRBJ2-7; 10 nucleotides agree with TRBD1. Unmatched junction bases numbered 7, after V lost 0 bases and J lost 5 bases. This CDR3 region has 16 residues. Germline V gene lookup returns CDR1 MNHNY and CDR2 SVGAGI (reference sequence). As DNA, the CDR3 is TGTGCCAGCAGTTACTCTATCGGGACAGGGGCCCACGAGCAGTACTTC. This sequence encodes CASSYSIGTGAHEQYF.

V and J are TRBV11-3 and TRBJ2-5, with D possibly being TRBD2 (6 bases). The CDR3 is 15 amino acids. Germline lookup yields CDR1 SGHNT and CDR2 YENEEA. V was trimmed by 0 bases and J by 5 bases, leaving 13 bases between them. The CDR3 DNA sequence: TGTGCCAGCAGCTTAGAAAGCGGGCGATGGGAGACCCAGTACTTC. Translation gives CASSLESGRWETQYF.

This rearrangement joins TRBV4-2 to TRBJ1-3, with 8 bases identical to TRBD1. Germline loops: CDR1 LGHNA, CDR2 YNFKEQ. This CDR3 region has 17 residues. After removal of 0 bases from V and 0 bases from J, the junction contained 4 bases not matched to a gene. CDR3 amino acids: CASSQDVDRGSGNTIYF. DNA for the CDR3: TGTGCCAGCAGCCAAGATGTTGACAGGGGCTCTGGAAACACCATATATTTT.

This chain connects TRBV21-1 to TRBJ1-1; TRBD1 is the table's D call and was not checked against the DNA. TRBV21-1 is assigned pseudogene status. The CDR3 loop spans 15 amino acids. The CDR3 protein is CASSKPDSMNTEAFF. CDR3 nucleotide sequence: TGTGCCAGCAGCAAGCCTGACAGCATGAACACTGAAGCTTTCTTT.